Here is one T cell receptor beta chain with its context. The clone's antigen remains unknown. Nothing much larger sits one base from this clone, and base qualities are not available. For survey sequencing of tumor libraries, mostly approximately 4.5 ug of input genomic DNA was used, and two replicates were run per sample. Following the manufacturer's instructions, the team built TCRbeta libraries using the immunoSEQ hsTCRbeta kit. Sequencing of the completed libraries took place using an Illumina NovaSeq 6000 S4 flow cell after they had been pooled to approximately 3 nM. Under the source paper's analysis protocol: The immunoSEQ Analyzer was used for raw data preprocessing and quality control. The analysis was restricted to productive rearrangements, with each unique CDR3 amino acid sequence defining a clonotype. Using the R package tcR, the researchers computed the Gini-Simpson index as their estimate of repertoire clonality. Student's t test was used to compare Gini indices, while Pearson correlation assessed associations with tumor size change. Drawn from immuneACCESS, this table holds only the in-frame rearrangements with V and J called that TCRdb kept. Clones are partly lost; checked studies trace under half to an unresolved V gene and leave the rest unexplained. Clonal size and the V and J genes are those of that table, whereas D and trimming came from the DNA. Present in this sample are some 7,100 clones, approximately 60% of which were seen just once. 6.3% of the sample is taken by the ten largest.

These data come from a study of neoadjuvant anti-PD-1 for oral cavity cancer listed by TCRdb under 2021. Regarding the research as a whole: Before curative-intent surgical resection, most patients were given three to four biweekly doses of nivolumab at 3 mg/kg. Patients with complete response, partial response or stable disease by RECIST 1.1 were defined as responders, whereas patients with progression were defined as non-responders. Patients without progression received a fourth nivolumab dose around day 43 and underwent definitive surgical resection on days 50-56. The parent correlative cohort included about a dozen patients, with an approximately 32% response rate.

On the study overall, not on this receptor specifically: Greater tumor shrinkage was correlated with larger post-treatment sizes of preexisting intratumoral clones, suggesting that expansion of preexisting clones contributed to response. Only a few patients per response group were included in the TCR analyses, and the authors called for validation in larger cohorts. Higher pretreatment blood Treg/Th17 ratios correlated with higher pretreatment blood TCRbeta clonality and lower post-treatment tumor TCRbeta clonality.

What the time point label conveys for this sample: before neoadjuvant nivolumab. Patients had been newly diagnosed with stage II-IVA oral cavity squamous cell carcinoma, and no prior systemic or radiation treatment had been given to the patients. The cohort was made up of patients with locally advanced, HPV-negative oral cavity squamous cell carcinoma. Samples were obtained from a longitudinal correlative study of a single-arm phase II trial of neoadjuvant nivolumab in oral cavity squamous cell carcinoma. Subject-matched pre- and post-treatment PBMCs and tumors from three responders and three non-responders were subjected to genomic DNA-based TCRbeta sequencing. The Maxwell RSC DNA from Tissue kit was used to isolate genomic DNA from tumor tissue. As encoded in the germline V gene (reference sequence), CDR1 is SGHKS while CDR2 is YYEKEE. At the junction V is shortened by 4 bases and J by 9 bases; bases outside the gene matches: 3. From its cysteine to its phenylalanine, the CDR3 spans 12 amino acids. Just the 36-base CDR3 DNA is kept, in frame starting at base 1.

The source is a person aged 35-79 years with oral cavity squamous cell carcinoma. The sample was tumor tissue, taken before nivolumab (anti-PD-1) treatment. Recombination linked TRBV5-5 to TRBJ2-1; a stretch of 8 junction bases matches TRBD1. Read as DNA, the sequence is TGTGCCAGCAGCATAGGGACAGGTGAGCAGTTCTTC. Its amino acids are CASSIGTGEQFF.